The present T cell receptor beta chain was sequenced within a study of T cells in Graves' hyperthyroidism and ophthalmopathy. Study-wide points: A model built on 13 V-J features separated ophthalmopathy from stable hyperthyroidism.

This clonotype has more than one count but fewer than ten. The antigen is unknown. Ophthalmopathy patients had Clinical Activity Score at least 3, NOSPECS grade at least 4, duration under 3 months. Uncontrolled infection, other autoimmune disease, pregnancy or lactation led to exclusion. Amplification of TCR beta CDR3 regions used RNA as the template. RT-PCR in the first round (using the HTBI primer set) targeted the TCR CDR3. From the multiplex PCR reads, TCRdb called clonotypes with MiXCR, one entry per CDR3 protein. Altogether 660,000 or so distinct CDR3 sequences are present, roughly 20% being singletons, with the ten largest covering around a third. The CDR3 runs 15 residues. CDR1 and CDR2 (germline): SGDLS, YYNGEE. V lost 3 bases to trimming and J lost 6 bases, with 18 bases between them.

The sequence came from a man aged 30 to 45 with Graves' ophthalmopathy. The chain uses TRBV9 and TRBJ1-2; no definite D call. The sequencing input was blood. CDR3 DNA sequence: TGTGCCAGCAGCGCCCCCGGGTCCAAAGAGAATGGCTACACCTTC. Protein product: CASSAPGSKENGYTF.